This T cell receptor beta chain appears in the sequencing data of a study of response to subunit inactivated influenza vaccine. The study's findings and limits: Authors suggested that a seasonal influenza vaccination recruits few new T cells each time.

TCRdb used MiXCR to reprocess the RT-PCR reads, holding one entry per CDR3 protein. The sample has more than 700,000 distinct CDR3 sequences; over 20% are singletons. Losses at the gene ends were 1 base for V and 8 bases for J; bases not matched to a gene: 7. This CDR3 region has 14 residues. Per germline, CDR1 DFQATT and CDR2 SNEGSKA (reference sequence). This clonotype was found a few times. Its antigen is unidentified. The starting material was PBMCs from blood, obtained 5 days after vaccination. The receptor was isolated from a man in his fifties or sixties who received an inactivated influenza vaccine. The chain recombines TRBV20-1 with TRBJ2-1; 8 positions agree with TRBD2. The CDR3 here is CSARGFVREDEQFF. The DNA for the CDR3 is TGCAGTGCTAGAGGATTTGTGCGGGAGGATGAGCAGTTCTTC.